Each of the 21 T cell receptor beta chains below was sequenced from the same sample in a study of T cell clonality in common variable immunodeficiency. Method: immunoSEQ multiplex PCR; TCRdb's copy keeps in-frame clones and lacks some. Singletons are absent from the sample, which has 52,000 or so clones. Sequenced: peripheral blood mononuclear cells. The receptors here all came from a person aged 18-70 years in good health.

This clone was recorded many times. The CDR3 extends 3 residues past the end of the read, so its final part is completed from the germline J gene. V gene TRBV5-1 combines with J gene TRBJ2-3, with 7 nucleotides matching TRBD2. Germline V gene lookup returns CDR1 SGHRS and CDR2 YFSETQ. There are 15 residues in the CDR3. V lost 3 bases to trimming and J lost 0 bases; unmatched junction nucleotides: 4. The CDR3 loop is CASSSSGTSTDTQYF. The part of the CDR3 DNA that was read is TGCGCCAGCAGCTCTAGCGGTACAAGCACAGATACG.

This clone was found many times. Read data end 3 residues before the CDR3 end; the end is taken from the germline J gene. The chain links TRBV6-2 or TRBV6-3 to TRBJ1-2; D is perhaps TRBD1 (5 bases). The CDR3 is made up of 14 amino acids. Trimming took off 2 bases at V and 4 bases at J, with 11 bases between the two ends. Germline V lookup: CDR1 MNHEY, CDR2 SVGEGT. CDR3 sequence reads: CASSYSWGSYGYTF. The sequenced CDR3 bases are TGTGCCAGCAGTTACAGCTGGGGCAGCTATGGC.

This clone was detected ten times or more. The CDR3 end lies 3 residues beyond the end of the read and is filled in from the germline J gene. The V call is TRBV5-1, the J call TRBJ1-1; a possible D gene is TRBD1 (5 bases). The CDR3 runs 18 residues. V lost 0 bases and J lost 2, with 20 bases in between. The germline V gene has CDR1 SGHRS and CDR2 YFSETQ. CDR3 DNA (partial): TGCGCCAGCAGCTTGGCCCGGCAGGGTCTAGGGGTCAACACTGAA. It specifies CASSLARQGLGVNTE. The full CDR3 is CASSLARQGLGVNTEAFF.

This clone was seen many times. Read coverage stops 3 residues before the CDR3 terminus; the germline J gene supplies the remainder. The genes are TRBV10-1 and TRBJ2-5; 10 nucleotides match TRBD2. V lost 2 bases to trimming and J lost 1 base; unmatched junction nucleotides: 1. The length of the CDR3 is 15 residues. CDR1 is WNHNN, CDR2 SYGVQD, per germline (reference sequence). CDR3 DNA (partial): TGCGCCAGCAGTGAGGCTAGCGGGGGCCAAGAGACC. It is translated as CASSEASGGQET. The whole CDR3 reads CASSEASGGQETQYF.

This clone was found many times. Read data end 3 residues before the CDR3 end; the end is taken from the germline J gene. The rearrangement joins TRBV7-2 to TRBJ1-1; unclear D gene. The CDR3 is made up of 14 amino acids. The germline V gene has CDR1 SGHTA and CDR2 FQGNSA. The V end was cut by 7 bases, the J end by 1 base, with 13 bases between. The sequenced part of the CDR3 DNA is TGTGCCAGCACCTTTAGCCCCCCGAACACTGAA. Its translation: CASTFSPPNTE. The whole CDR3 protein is CASTFSPPNTEAFF.

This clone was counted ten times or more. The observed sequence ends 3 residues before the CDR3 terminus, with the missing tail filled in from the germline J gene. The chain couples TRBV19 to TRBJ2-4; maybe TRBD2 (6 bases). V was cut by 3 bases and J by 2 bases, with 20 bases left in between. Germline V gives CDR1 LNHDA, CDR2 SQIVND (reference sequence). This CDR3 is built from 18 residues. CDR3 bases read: TGTGCCAGTAGTATCAAGGCGAGTGGGGGGAGCCCCAAAAACATT. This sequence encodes CASSIKASGGSPKNI. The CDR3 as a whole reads CASSIKASGGSPKNIQYF. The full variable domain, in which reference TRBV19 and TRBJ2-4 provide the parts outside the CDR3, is DGGITQSPKYLFRKEGQNVTLSCEQNLNHDAMYWYRQDPGQGLRLIYYSQIVNDFQKGDIAEGYSVSREKKESFPLTVTSAQKNPTAFYLCASSIKASGGSPKNIQYFGAGTRLSVL.

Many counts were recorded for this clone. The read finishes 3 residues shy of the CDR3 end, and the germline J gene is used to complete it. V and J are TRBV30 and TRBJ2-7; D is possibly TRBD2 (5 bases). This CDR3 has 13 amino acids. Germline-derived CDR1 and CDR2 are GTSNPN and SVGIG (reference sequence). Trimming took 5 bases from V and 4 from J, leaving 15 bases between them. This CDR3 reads CAWGLGIGYEQYF. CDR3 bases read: TGTGCCTGGGGACTTGGTATCGGGTACGAG.

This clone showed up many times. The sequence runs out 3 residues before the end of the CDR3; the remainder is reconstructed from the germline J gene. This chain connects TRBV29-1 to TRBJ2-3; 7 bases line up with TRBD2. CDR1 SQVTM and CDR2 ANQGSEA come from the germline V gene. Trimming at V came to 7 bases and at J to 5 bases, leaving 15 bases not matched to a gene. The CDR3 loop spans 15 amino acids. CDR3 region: CSASRASGSEDTQYF. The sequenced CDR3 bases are TGCAGCGCAAGTCGGGCTAGCGGTTCAGAAGATACG.

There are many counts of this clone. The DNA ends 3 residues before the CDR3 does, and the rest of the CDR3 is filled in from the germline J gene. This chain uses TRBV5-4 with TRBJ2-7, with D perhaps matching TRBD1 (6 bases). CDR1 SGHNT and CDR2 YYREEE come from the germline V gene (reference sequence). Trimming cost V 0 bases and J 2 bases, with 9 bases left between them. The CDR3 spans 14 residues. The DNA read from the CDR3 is TGTGCCAGCAGCTTGGATCAGGGGCCCTACGAG. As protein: CASSLDQGPYE. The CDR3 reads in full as CASSLDQGPYEQYF.

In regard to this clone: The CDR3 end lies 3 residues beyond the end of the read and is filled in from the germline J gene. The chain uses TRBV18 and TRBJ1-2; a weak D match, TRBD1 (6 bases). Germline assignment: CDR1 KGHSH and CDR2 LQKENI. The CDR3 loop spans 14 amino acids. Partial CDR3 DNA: TGTGCCAGCTCAACCACAGGGCAGAACAATGAC. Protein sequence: CASSTTGQNND. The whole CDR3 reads CASSTTGQNNDYTF.

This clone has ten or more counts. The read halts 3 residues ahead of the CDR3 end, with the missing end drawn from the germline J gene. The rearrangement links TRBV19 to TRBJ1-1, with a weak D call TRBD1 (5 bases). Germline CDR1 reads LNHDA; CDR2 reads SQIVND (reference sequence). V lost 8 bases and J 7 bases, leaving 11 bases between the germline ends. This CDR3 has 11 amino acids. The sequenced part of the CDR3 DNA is TGTGCCAGTGCCGGGGGGGATGAA. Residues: CASAGGDE. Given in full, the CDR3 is CASAGGDEAFF.

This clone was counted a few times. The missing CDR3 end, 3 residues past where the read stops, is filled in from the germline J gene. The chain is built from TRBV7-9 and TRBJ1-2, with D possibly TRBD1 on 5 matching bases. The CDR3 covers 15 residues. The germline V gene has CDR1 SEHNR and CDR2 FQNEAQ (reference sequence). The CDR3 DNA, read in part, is TGTGCCAGCAGCTTAGATTGGACTAGCGGGACCGAC. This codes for CASSLDWTSGTD. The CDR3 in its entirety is CASSLDWTSGTDYTF.

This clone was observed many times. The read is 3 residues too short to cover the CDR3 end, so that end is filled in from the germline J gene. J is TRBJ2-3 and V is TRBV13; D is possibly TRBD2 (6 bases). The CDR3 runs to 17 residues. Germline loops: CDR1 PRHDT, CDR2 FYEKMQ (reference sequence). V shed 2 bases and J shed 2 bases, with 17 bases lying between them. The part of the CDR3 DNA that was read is TGTGCCAGCAGCTTATATCTTCGGGGACTTGCCACAGATACG. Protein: CASSLYLRGLATDT. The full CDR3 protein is CASSLYLRGLATDTQYF. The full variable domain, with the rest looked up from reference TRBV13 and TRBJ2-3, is AAGVIQSPRHLIKEKRETATLKCYPIPRHDTVYWYQQGPGQDPQFLISFYEKMQSDKGSIPDRFSAQQFSDYHSELNMSSLELGDSALYFCASSLYLRGLATDTQYFGPGTRLTVL.

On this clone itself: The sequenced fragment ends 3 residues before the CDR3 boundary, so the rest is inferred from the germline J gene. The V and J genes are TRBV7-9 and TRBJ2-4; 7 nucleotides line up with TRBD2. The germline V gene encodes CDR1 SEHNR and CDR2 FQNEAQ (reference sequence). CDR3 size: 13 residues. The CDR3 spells CASSSLGDYGQYF. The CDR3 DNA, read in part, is TGTGCCAGCAGCTCCCTAGGGGACTATGGT.

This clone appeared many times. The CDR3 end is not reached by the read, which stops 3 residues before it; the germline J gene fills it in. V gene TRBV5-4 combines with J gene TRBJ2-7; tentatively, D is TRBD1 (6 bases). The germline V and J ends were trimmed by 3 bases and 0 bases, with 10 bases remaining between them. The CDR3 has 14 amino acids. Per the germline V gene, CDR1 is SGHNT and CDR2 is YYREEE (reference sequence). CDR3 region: CASSSDSYSYEQYF. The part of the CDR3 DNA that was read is TGTGCCAGCAGCTCGGACAGCTACTCCTACGAG.

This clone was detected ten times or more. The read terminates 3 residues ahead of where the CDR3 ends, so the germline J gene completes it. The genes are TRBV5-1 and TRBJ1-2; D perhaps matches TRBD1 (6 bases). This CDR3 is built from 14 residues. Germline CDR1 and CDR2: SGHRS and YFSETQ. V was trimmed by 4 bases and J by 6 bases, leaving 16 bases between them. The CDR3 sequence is CASSPAWTEDGYTF. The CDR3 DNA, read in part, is TGCGCCAGCAGCCCAGCTTGGACAGAGGATGGC.

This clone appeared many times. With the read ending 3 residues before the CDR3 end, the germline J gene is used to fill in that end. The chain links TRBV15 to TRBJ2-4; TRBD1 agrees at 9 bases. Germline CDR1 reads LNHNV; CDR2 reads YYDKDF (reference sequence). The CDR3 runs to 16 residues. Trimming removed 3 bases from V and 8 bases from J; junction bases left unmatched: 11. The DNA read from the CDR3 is TGTGCCACCAGCAGTACCCCGGGACAGGGTCCATACATT. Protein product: CATSSTPGQGPYI. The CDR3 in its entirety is CATSSTPGQGPYIQYF.

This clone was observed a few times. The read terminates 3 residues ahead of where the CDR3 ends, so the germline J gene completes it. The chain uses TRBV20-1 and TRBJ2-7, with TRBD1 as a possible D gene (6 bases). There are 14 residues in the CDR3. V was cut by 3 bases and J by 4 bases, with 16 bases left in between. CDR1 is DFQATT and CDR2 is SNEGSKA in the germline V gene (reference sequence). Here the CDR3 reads CSASQGSQGYEQYF. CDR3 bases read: TGCAGTGCTAGCCAGGGGTCCCAAGGGTACGAG.

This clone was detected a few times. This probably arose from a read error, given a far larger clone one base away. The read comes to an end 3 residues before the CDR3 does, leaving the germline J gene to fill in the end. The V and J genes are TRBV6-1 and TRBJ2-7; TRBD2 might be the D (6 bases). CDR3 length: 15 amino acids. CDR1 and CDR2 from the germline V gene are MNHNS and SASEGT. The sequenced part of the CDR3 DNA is TGTGTCAGCAGTGGCCCCGCCGACGGGGGACACGAG. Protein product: CVSSGPADGGHE. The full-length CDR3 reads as CVSSGPADGGHEQYF.

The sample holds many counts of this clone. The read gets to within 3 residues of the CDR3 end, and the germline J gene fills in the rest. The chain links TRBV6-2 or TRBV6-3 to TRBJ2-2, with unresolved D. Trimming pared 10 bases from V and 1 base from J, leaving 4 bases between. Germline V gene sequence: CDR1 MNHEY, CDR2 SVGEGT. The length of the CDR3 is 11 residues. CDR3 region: CATKNTGELFF. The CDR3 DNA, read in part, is TGTGCCACTAAGAACACCGGGGAG.

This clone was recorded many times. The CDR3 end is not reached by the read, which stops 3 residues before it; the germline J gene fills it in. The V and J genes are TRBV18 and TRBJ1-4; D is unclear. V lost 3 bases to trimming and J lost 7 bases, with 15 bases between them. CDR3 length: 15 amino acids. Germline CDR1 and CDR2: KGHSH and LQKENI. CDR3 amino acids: CASSPDTSVGEKLFF. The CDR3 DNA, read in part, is TGTGCCAGCTCACCCGACACCTCCGTGGGTGAAAAA.